This T cell receptor beta chain came from a study of blood T cells in healthy people across ages. Study findings and constraints: Diversity figures based on one million T cells were deemed too low. Age advanced and TCR beta diversity per million T cells fell, roughly linearly.

Next came a second PCR, run for about 7 to 12 cycles, which used a sample-barcoded 5' primer along with a J-beta primer mix. Every sample gave at least 3 million paired-end reads containing CDR3. In TCRdb, the 5' RACE reads were re-called with MiXCR into one record per CDR3 protein. Here the sample spans about a million distinct CDR3 sequences, 35% to 45% being singletons. V dropped 0 bases and J dropped 6 bases, with 11 bases sitting between them. The CDR3 spans 14 residues. In germline, CDR1 is SGHNT, CDR2 YYREEE (reference sequence). About this clonotype: The antigen is unknown.

This clonotype was sampled from a man between 18 and 35 years old in good health. The V and J genes are TRBV5-4 and TRBJ2-3; D gene ambiguous. The specimen sequenced was blood. This CDR3 reads CASSLGQAEDTQYF. The DNA for the CDR3 is TGTGCCAGCAGCTTGGGCCAGGCAGAGGATACGCAGTATTTT.